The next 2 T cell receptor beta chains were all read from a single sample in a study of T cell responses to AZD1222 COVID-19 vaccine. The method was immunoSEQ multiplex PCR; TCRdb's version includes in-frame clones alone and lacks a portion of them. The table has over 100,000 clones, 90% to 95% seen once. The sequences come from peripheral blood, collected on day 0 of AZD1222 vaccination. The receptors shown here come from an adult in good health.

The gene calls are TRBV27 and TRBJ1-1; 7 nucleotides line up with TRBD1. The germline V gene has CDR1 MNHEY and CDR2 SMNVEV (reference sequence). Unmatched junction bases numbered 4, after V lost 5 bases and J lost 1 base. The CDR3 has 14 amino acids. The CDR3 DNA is TGTGCCAGCAGTGTACGGACAGGGAACACTGAAGCTTTCTTT. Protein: CASSVRTGNTEAFF.

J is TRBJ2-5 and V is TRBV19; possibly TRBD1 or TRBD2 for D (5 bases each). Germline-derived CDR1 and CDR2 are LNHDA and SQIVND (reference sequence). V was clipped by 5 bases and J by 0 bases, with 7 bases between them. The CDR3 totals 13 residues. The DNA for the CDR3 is TGTGCCAGTAGTCGGGGCCACCAAGAGACCCAGTACTTC. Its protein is CASSRGHQETQYF.